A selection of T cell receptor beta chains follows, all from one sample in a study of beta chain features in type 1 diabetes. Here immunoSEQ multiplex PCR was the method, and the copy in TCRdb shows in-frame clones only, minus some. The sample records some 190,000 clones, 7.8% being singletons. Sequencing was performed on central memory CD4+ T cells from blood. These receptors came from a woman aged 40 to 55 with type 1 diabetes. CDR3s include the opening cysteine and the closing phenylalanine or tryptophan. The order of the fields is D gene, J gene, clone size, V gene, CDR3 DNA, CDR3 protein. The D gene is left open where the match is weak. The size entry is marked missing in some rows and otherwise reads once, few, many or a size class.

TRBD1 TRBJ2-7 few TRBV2 TGTGCCAGCTTAGGGACAGGGGAGTCCTACGAGCAGTACTTC CASLGTGESYEQYF
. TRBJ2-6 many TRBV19 TGTGCCAGTACGTACGAGGCCACTGGGGCCAACGTCCTGACTTTC CASTYEATGANVLTF
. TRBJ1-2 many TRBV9 TGTGCCAGCAGCCCTTTGGAGGGTTCATATGGCTACACCTTC CASSPLEGSYGYTF
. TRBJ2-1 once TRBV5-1 TGCGCCAGCAGCGCGGATGTGGGAGGAAATGAGCAGTTCTTC CASSADVGGNEQFF
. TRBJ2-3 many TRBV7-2 TGTGCCAGCAGCTTAGACGGTCCCACAGATACGCAGTATTTT CASSLDGPTDTQYF
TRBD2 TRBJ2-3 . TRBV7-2 TGTGCCAGCAGCACAATAGCGGGAGGGTTTTCAGATACGCAGTATTTT CASSTIAGGFSDTQYF
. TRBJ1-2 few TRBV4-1 TGCGCCAGCAGCCAAGATCAGGGTTATAACTATGGCTACACCTTC CASSQDQGYNYGYTF
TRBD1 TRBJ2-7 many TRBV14 TGTGCCAGCAGTAGGGGGACAGGGCACTACGAGCAGTACTTC CASSRGTGHYEQYF
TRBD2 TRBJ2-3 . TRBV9 TGTGCCAGCAGCGTAGGGGGAGCGGGAAGGTCAGATACGCAGTATTTT CASSVGGAGRSDTQYF
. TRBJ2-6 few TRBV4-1 TGCGCCAGCAGCCACCCCTCGGGCCGGGGTGCGGGGGCCAACGTCCTGACTTTC CASSHPSGRGAGANVLTF
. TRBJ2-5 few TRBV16 TGTGCCAGCAGCCAAGGCCAGCAAGAGACCCAGTACTTC CASSQGQQETQYF
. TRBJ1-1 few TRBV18 TGTGCCAGCTCATCACAGTCTATGGGGGCTCTGAACACTGAAGCTTTCTTT CASSSQSMGALNTEAFF
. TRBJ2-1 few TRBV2 TGTGCCAGCAGTTTCAACAATGAGCAGTTCTTC CASSFNNEQFF
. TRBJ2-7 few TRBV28 TGTGCCAGCAGTTTAAGCATGGAGGGCTACGAGCAGTACTTC CASSLSMEGYEQYF
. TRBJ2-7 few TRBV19 TGTGCCAGTAGTGCTTCTACAGGGAGGGCCTACGAGCAGTACTTC CASSASTGRAYEQYF
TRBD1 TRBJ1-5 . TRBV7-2 TGTGCCAGCAGCCCCCAGACAGGGGAGCCCCAGCATTTT CASSPQTGEPQHF
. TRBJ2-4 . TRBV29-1 TGCAGCGTTGCCGACTCGAGATTAGCCAAAAACATTCAGTACTTC CSVADSRLAKNIQYF
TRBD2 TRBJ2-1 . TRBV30 TGTGCCTGGCGGACTAGCGGGAGGGCCAGTGAGCAGTTCTTC CAWRTSGRASEQFF
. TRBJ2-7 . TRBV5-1 TGCGCCAGCAGCTTGTGGAGGGGGGGAGACTACGAGCAGTACTTC CASSLWRGGDYEQYF
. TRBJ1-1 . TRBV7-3 TGTGCCAGCAGCCCCCAAAGCGCGGGGGCAGCTTTCTTT CASSPQSAGAAFF
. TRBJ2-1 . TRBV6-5 TGTGCCAGCAGTCCGGTGGTCGGGAATGAGCAGTTCTTC CASSPVVGNEQFF
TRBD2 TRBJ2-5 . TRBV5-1 TGCGCCAGCAGCTTGGCCGGGACTAGCGGGATGAGGGAGACCCAGTACTTC CASSLAGTSGMRETQYF
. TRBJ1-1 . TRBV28 TGTGCCAGCACCGTCCAGGGGCGCGGGGAAGCTTTCTTT CASTVQGRGEAFF
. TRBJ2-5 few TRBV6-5 TGTGCCAGCAGTTACCTAACGACAGGACGGGCCCAGGGGCAGTACTTC CASSYLTTGRAQGQYF
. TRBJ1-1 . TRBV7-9 TGTGCCAGCAGCTGGACAGTGAACACTGAAGCTTTCTTT CASSWTVNTEAFF
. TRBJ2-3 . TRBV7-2 TGTGCCAGCAGGAGGGATCGGACGCAGTATTTT CASRRDRTQYF
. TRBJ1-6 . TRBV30 TGTGCCTGGAGCGTCGGGAGGTACTCCTATAATTCACCCCTCCACTTT CAWSVGRYSYNSPLHF
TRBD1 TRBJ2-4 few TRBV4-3 TGCGCCAGCAGCCAGGGGGACAGGGACAAAAACATTCAGTACTTC CASSQGDRDKNIQYF
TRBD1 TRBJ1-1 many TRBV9 TGTGCCAGCAGCATAACGGGACAGCCGAGGGCTGAAGCTTTCTTT CASSITGQPRAEAFF
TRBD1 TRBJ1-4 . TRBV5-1 TGCGCCAGCAACTCTACAGGGGCTAATAATGAAAAACTGTTTTTT CASNSTGANNEKLFF
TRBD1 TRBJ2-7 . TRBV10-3 TGTGCCATCAGTGAGGGACAGGGGTACGAGCAGTACTTC CAISEGQGYEQYF
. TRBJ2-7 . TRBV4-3 TGCGCCAGCAGCTTCAGAGTCGGGGAAAACTACGAGCAGTACTTC CASSFRVGENYEQYF
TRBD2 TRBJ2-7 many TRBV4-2 TGTGCCAGCAGCCAAACCTCGCCGGCTAGCGGTAGCTCCTACGAGCAGTACTTC CASSQTSPASGSSYEQYF
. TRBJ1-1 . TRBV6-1 TGTGCCAGCAGTGAAGCCCCCACAGGGCCCAACACTGAAGCTTTCTTT CASSEAPTGPNTEAFF
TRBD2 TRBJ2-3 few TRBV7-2 TGTGCCAGCAGCCCGCGTCTAGGTAGCGGGAGAACAGATACGCAGTATTTT CASSPRLGSGRTDTQYF
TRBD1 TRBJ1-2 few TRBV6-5 TGTGCCAGCGGTCAGACAGGGAGCGATGGCTACACCTTC CASGQTGSDGYTF
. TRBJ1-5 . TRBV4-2 TGTGCCAGCAGCCTCGGGACGGGGGGCGATCAGCCCCAGCATTTT CASSLGTGGDQPQHF
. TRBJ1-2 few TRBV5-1 TGCGCCAGCAGCTTGGACAGTTACTCTAACTATGGCTACACCTTC CASSLDSYSNYGYTF
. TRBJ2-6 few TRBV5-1 TGCGCCAGCAGCATCTACTCTGGGGCCAACGTCCTGACTTTC CASSIYSGANVLTF
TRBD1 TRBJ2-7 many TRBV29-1 TGCAGCACCGGGACAGACAGCGAGCAGTACTTC CSTGTDSEQYF
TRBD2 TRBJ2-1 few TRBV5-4 TGTGCCAGCAAAACGGGCGGGAGCCCCGCTTTTGCTTACAATGAGCAGTTCTTC CASKTGGSPAFAYNEQFF
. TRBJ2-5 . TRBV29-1 TGCAGCGTCCAAAAAGGGGGAGAGACCCAGTACTTC CSVQKGGETQYF
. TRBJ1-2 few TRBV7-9 TGTGCCAGCAGCTTACGAGATTATGGCTACACCTTC CASSLRDYGYTF
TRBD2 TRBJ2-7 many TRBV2 TGTGCCAGCAGTAACCAACTAGCGACCTACGAGCAGTACTTC CASSNQLATYEQYF
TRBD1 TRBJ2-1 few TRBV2 TGTGCCAGCAGCGCCACCGGGACAGCAAATGAGCAGTTCTTC CASSATGTANEQFF